This is a list of T cell receptor beta chains from one sample in a study of T-cell reconstitution after alpha-beta-depleted transplantation in children. TCRdb passed the PCR reads through MiXCR, listing each CDR3 protein once. The table has about 300,000 distinct CDR3 sequences, roughly 9.1% seen once; the top ten hold about 8%. Material: PBMCs, obtained before TCRalphabeta/CD19-depleted stem cell transplant. Receptors were obtained from a boy under three years old with acute myeloid leukemia, due to receive a stem cell transplant. CDR3s include the opening cysteine and the closing phenylalanine or tryptophan. Fields, in order: D gene, J gene, clone size, V gene, CDR3 protein, CDR3 DNA. D genes are given only for firm matches. Clone size, where shown, is once, few, many, or a class for clones that have expanded.

d_call: TRBD2; j_call: TRBJ2-3; clone_size: NA; v_call: TRBV4-3; cdr3_aa: CASSQLSGSGTDTQYF; cdr3_nt: TGCGCCAGCAGCCAGCTTAGCGGGAGTGGCACAGATACGCAGTATTTT
d_call: TRBD2; j_call: TRBJ2-3; clone_size: many; v_call: TRBV12-3/TRBV12-4; cdr3_aa: CASSREGGTTDTQYF; cdr3_nt: TGTGCCAGCAGCCGGGAGGGGGGGACCACAGATACGCAGTATTTT
d_call: NA; j_call: TRBJ1-5; clone_size: many; v_call: TRBV15; cdr3_aa: CATSSPRYGNQPQHF; cdr3_nt: TGTGCCACCAGCAGCCCGAGATATGGCAATCAGCCCCAGCATTTT
d_call: NA; j_call: TRBJ1-2; clone_size: NA; v_call: TRBV18; cdr3_aa: CASSPREIRGDGYTF; cdr3_nt: TGTGCCAGCTCACCACGGGAGATCCGAGGCGATGGCTACACCTTC
d_call: NA; j_call: TRBJ1-2; clone_size: many; v_call: TRBV3-1; cdr3_aa: CASSQGDGLYGYTF; cdr3_nt: TGTGCCAGCAGCCAGGGCGACGGACTCTATGGCTACACCTTC
d_call: TRBD2; j_call: TRBJ2-1; clone_size: few; v_call: TRBV24-1; cdr3_aa: CATSDRRLAGLGYNEQFF; cdr3_nt: TGTGCCACCAGTGACCGACGACTAGCGGGTCTTGGCTACAATGAGCAGTTCTTC
d_call: NA; j_call: TRBJ2-2; clone_size: NA; v_call: TRBV19; cdr3_aa: CASSPYRRETGELFF; cdr3_nt: TGTGCCAGTAGCCCCTACCGGAGGGAAACCGGGGAGCTGTTTTTT
d_call: NA; j_call: TRBJ2-1; clone_size: many; v_call: TRBV15; cdr3_aa: CATSRDRFRRNNEQFF; cdr3_nt: TGTGCCACCAGCAGAGATCGTTTTCGCCGGAACAATGAGCAGTTCTTC
d_call: NA; j_call: TRBJ1-2; clone_size: few; v_call: TRBV11-2; cdr3_aa: CASSFSGHRNGYTF; cdr3_nt: TGTGCCAGCAGCTTCTCAGGGCATCGGAATGGCTACACCTTC
d_call: NA; j_call: TRBJ2-7; clone_size: few; v_call: TRBV18; cdr3_aa: CASSPGSHEQYF; cdr3_nt: TGTGCCAGCTCACCAGGTTCTCACGAGCAGTACTTC
d_call: TRBD1; j_call: TRBJ2-7; clone_size: many; v_call: TRBV28; cdr3_aa: CASRPGTAVLREQYF; cdr3_nt: TGTGCCAGCCGACCTGGGACAGCGGTACTACGGGAGCAGTACTTC
d_call: TRBD1; j_call: TRBJ2-1; clone_size: many; v_call: TRBV28; cdr3_aa: CASSLPAGQANEQFF; cdr3_nt: TGTGCCAGCAGTTTACCCGCGGGACAGGCGAATGAGCAGTTCTTC
d_call: TRBD1; j_call: TRBJ2-4; clone_size: many; v_call: TRBV3-1; cdr3_aa: CASSRTGTGAPIRYF; cdr3_nt: TGTGCCAGCAGTCGGACCGGGACAGGGGCGCCTATAAGGTACTTC
d_call: TRBD1; j_call: TRBJ1-1; clone_size: many; v_call: TRBV10-3; cdr3_aa: CAIRRDREDTEAFF; cdr3_nt: TGTGCCATCAGGCGGGACAGGGAGGACACTGAAGCTTTCTTT
d_call: TRBD2; j_call: TRBJ2-5; clone_size: many; v_call: TRBV5-8; cdr3_aa: CASSVGTSGPKETQYF; cdr3_nt: TGTGCCAGCAGCGTCGGGACTAGCGGGCCTAAAGAGACCCAGTACTTC
d_call: TRBD2; j_call: TRBJ2-7; clone_size: many; v_call: TRBV5-5; cdr3_aa: CASSLISGAYEQYF; cdr3_nt: TGTGCCAGCAGCTTAATTAGCGGGGCCTACGAGCAGTACTTC
d_call: TRBD1; j_call: TRBJ1-6; clone_size: NA; v_call: TRBV7-2; cdr3_aa: CASSPGTARLPLHF; cdr3_nt: TGTGCCAGCAGCCCCGGGACAGCCCGGTTACCCCTCCACTTT
d_call: TRBD1; j_call: TRBJ2-7; clone_size: many; v_call: TRBV5-1; cdr3_aa: CASSLDRTGSSYEQYF; cdr3_nt: TGCGCCAGCAGCTTGGACCGGACAGGGTCTTCCTACGAGCAGTACTTC
d_call: TRBD1; j_call: TRBJ2-3; clone_size: few; v_call: TRBV2; cdr3_aa: CASSASGTGLRGTDTQYF; cdr3_nt: TGTGCCAGCAGTGCTTCCGGGACAGGGCTGCGTGGCACAGATACGCAGTATTTT
d_call: TRBD1; j_call: TRBJ2-7; clone_size: NA; v_call: TRBV20-1; cdr3_aa: CSAREQGAYEQYF; cdr3_nt: TGCAGTGCTAGAGAACAGGGGGCCTACGAGCAGTACTTC
d_call: TRBD2; j_call: TRBJ2-7; clone_size: many; v_call: TRBV12-3/TRBV12-4; cdr3_aa: CASSLPTSEYPGEQYF; cdr3_nt: TGTGCCAGCAGTCTACCGACTAGCGAGTACCCTGGCGAGCAGTACTTC
d_call: TRBD1; j_call: TRBJ1-1; clone_size: NA; v_call: TRBV7-9; cdr3_aa: CASSSRDRGPGTEAFF; cdr3_nt: TGTGCCAGCAGCTCACGGGACAGGGGGCCTGGCACTGAAGCTTTCTTT
d_call: NA; j_call: TRBJ1-3; clone_size: many; v_call: TRBV11-2; cdr3_aa: CASSGVRSGNTIYF; cdr3_nt: TGTGCCAGCAGCGGCGTCCGCTCTGGAAACACCATATATTTT
d_call: NA; j_call: TRBJ1-2; clone_size: few; v_call: TRBV15; cdr3_aa: CATSRVRGSYGYTF; cdr3_nt: TGTGCCACCAGCAGAGTCCGCGGAAGCTATGGCTACACCTTC
d_call: NA; j_call: TRBJ1-2; clone_size: few; v_call: TRBV6-2/TRBV6-3; cdr3_aa: CASRTVGYGYTF; cdr3_nt: TGTGCCAGCAGGACAGTTGGGTATGGCTACACCTTC
d_call: NA; j_call: TRBJ1-5; clone_size: many; v_call: TRBV29-1; cdr3_aa: CSAGDTFNQPQHF; cdr3_nt: TGCAGCGCAGGAGACACCTTCAATCAGCCCCAGCATTTT
d_call: TRBD2; j_call: TRBJ2-7; clone_size: many; v_call: TRBV20-1; cdr3_aa: CSARDWLAGAYEQYF; cdr3_nt: TGCAGTGCTAGAGATTGGCTAGCGGGGGCCTACGAGCAGTACTTC
d_call: NA; j_call: TRBJ1-5; clone_size: few; v_call: TRBV1; cdr3_aa: CTSSQDRQGKGPQHF; cdr3_nt: TGCACCAGCAGCCAAGATAGGCAGGGTAAGGGGCCCCAGCATTTT
d_call: NA; j_call: TRBJ1-2; clone_size: many; v_call: TRBV2; cdr3_aa: CASRGSPYGYTF; cdr3_nt: TGTGCCAGCAGGGGATCTCCCTATGGCTACACCTTC
d_call: NA; j_call: TRBJ2-4; clone_size: many; v_call: TRBV12-3/TRBV12-4; cdr3_aa: CASSLFRGVPLAKNIQYF; cdr3_nt: TGTGCCAGCAGTTTGTTCCGAGGGGTACCTCTAGCCAAAAACATTCAGTACTTC
d_call: NA; j_call: TRBJ2-7; clone_size: many; v_call: TRBV7-9; cdr3_aa: CASSTQYEQYF; cdr3_nt: TGTGCCAGCAGCACCCAATACGAGCAGTACTTC
d_call: NA; j_call: TRBJ2-3; clone_size: many; v_call: TRBV7-2; cdr3_aa: CASSFPGSGDTQYF; cdr3_nt: TGTGCCAGCAGCTTCCCCGGTAGTGGTGATACGCAGTATTTT
d_call: TRBD2; j_call: TRBJ2-3; clone_size: many; v_call: TRBV7-9; cdr3_aa: CASSPREGPDTQYF; cdr3_nt: TGTGCCAGCAGTCCCAGGGAGGGCCCAGATACGCAGTATTTT
d_call: NA; j_call: TRBJ2-1; clone_size: many; v_call: TRBV28; cdr3_aa: CASSFGPHPWEQFF; cdr3_nt: TGTGCCAGCAGTTTCGGACCTCATCCATGGGAGCAGTTCTTC
d_call: NA; j_call: TRBJ1-5; clone_size: many; v_call: TRBV4-3; cdr3_aa: CASSQDRGRNQPQHF; cdr3_nt: TGCGCCAGCAGCCAAGATAGAGGCCGCAATCAGCCCCAGCATTTT
d_call: NA; j_call: TRBJ2-1; clone_size: many; v_call: TRBV4-2; cdr3_aa: CASSQARKVYNEQFF; cdr3_nt: TGTGCCAGCAGCCAAGCCCGGAAAGTCTACAATGAGCAGTTCTTC
d_call: NA; j_call: TRBJ2-3; clone_size: many; v_call: TRBV27; cdr3_aa: CASSWTRAGPSTDTQYF; cdr3_nt: TGTGCCAGCAGTTGGACTCGGGCAGGCCCTAGCACAGATACGCAGTATTTT
d_call: TRBD2; j_call: TRBJ2-5; clone_size: NA; v_call: TRBV18; cdr3_aa: CASSPTVAGGQETQYF; cdr3_nt: TGTGCCAGCTCACCAACGGTAGCGGGGGGACAAGAGACCCAGTACTTC
d_call: NA; j_call: TRBJ2-7; clone_size: many; v_call: TRBV28; cdr3_aa: CASSFAGPAFYEQYF; cdr3_nt: TGTGCCAGCAGTTTCGCGGGGCCAGCCTTCTACGAGCAGTACTTC
d_call: TRBD2; j_call: TRBJ2-2; clone_size: many; v_call: TRBV11-2; cdr3_aa: CASSLASGNTGELFF; cdr3_nt: TGTGCCAGCAGCTTAGCTAGCGGGAACACCGGGGAGCTGTTTTTT
d_call: TRBD1; j_call: TRBJ1-5; clone_size: NA; v_call: TRBV19; cdr3_aa: CASSWNARAGGSQPQHF; cdr3_nt: TGTGCCAGTAGTTGGAATGCAAGGGCAGGGGGTAGTCAGCCCCAGCATTTT
d_call: TRBD2; j_call: TRBJ2-3; clone_size: NA; v_call: TRBV4-3; cdr3_aa: CASSQDLAGALGDTQYF; cdr3_nt: TGCGCCAGCAGCCAAGATCTAGCGGGAGCGTTAGGAGATACGCAGTATTTT